Described below is a single T cell receptor beta chain sequence and its context. Antigen: not known. Here immunoSEQ multiplex PCR was the method, and the copy in TCRdb shows in-frame clones only, minus some. The data contain around 170,000 clones, around 84% of them seen just once; the ten biggest clones take up more than 15%. The data were taken from a study of cytomegalovirus exposure and HLA in healthy donors. General study results and limits: In the 120 validation repertoires, approximately 94% of cluster scores exceeded 0, per a later analysis. Reported performance of the classifier showed diagnosis of cytomegalovirus status with high specificity and sensitivity.

The germline V gene has CDR1 MNHNS and CDR2 SASEGT. This CDR3 region has 14 residues. Deletions cut 0 bases from V and 9 bases from J, with 12 bases between. Material: PBMCs. The chain couples TRBV6-1 to TRBJ1-3; no definite D call. This TCR was sampled from a man aged 18 to 29 in good health and CMV-seropositive. The CDR3 coding sequence is TGTGCCAGCAGTGAAGCGGACTCGGGTAGCACCATATATTTT. Encoded protein: CASSEADSGSTIYF.